Included here is one T cell receptor beta chain sequence, with context. This CDR3 has 12 residues. CDR1 is SQVTM and CDR2 is ANQGSEA in the germline V gene. Trimming shortened V by 2 bases and J by 4 bases, and 8 bases separated the two germline ends. The sample belongs to a study of blood T cell repertoires in COVID-19. Background on the study: Specimens from acute and convalescent COVID-19 originated in the United States, Italy and Spain. Nucleic acid was either cDNA or gDNA, and it came from T cells, B-cell-depleted T cells, or PBMCs.

This table comes from immunoSEQ multiplex PCR, and its TCRdb copy is limited to in-frame clones, with some not included. In the table there are just over 650,000 clones, about 90% of which are singletons. The sequence was collected from a woman under 30 with acute or convalescent COVID-19. Material for sequencing was peripheral blood. The J gene is TRBJ1-1, the V gene TRBV29-1, with D possibly matching TRBD1 (6 bases). CDR3 amino acids: CSVEQGFTEAFF. The CDR3 bases are TGCAGCGTTGAACAGGGGTTCACTGAAGCTTTCTTT.